This T cell receptor beta chain was captured by sequencing in a study of siplizumab effects on memory and regulatory T cells. General study results and limits: Tregs that proliferated in siplizumab cultures did not have their suppressive function confirmed. Naive T cells seemed more diverse than memory cells; they also seemed major alloresponse contributors.

The CDR3 is made up of 15 amino acids. Germline CDR1 is KGHSH and CDR2 is LQKENI. J gave up 5 bases and V 3 bases, and 6 bases lay outside the gene matches. A note on this clone: The antigen is unknown.

The protocol was immunoSEQ multiplex PCR, while the TCRdb copy is restricted to in-frame clones and leaves out a portion. The data hold about 120,000 clones, with about 95% observed a single time. The receptor comes from a human donor in good health. Sequencing was done on a sample of non-Treg CD4+ T cells sorted from blood. The chain recombines TRBV18 with TRBJ2-1; 8 bases align to TRBD2. As DNA, the CDR3 is TGTGCCAGCTCACCCCCGGGGGGGCCCAACAATGAGCAGTTCTTC. Translated: CASSPPGGPNNEQFF.